One and the same sample provided the 17 T cell receptor beta chains below, sequenced in a study of regulatory T cells in long-lasting Graves disease listed by TCRdb under 2021. The time point label here, explained by the study, means: newly diagnosed GD, antithyroid drugs for less than 3 months. For both TCR sequencing and RNA sequencing, RNA was extracted from PBMCs in TRIzol. Library preparation used multiplex PCR. The listed sequencing device is Illumina HiSeq 4000. iRepertoire HTBI primers and Arm-PCR amplification of CDR3 regions were used to construct TCR beta libraries. TCRdb applied fastp at Q25 and MiXCR to the public reads, then kept only in-frame beta chains. Every CDR3 protein is listed once, alongside the most common genes and DNA of its rows. The sample table holds 400,000 to 550,000 distinct CDR3 sequences, of which around 15% were seen once. The ten largest clonotypes hold about 11% of the sample.

The data were also submitted as part of a second study, on T cells in Graves' hyperthyroidism and ophthalmopathy.

The source material was peripheral blood mononuclear cells (PBMCs), sampled at new diagnosis, from a patient treated with antithyroid drugs. The receptors were gathered from a woman aged 25 to 45 with Graves disease. Donor details come from another sample of the same person, matched by shared clones.

This clonotype was seen a few times. The chain has TRBV12-3 or TRBV12-4 and TRBJ2-1; TRBD2 matches at 9 bases. J lost 8 bases, V lost 6 bases, and 14 bases had no gene match. The CDR3 is 16 amino acids. DNA for the CDR3: TGTGCCAGCAGCCGCGGACTAGCGCCCGTCGGGGATGAGCAGTTCTTC. It specifies CASSRGLAPVGDEQFF.

This clonotype appeared once. This likely traces to a read error, being one base from a far larger clone. The chain has TRBV5-1 and TRBJ2-7; TRBD2 matches 11 bases. The germline CDR1 and CDR2 sequences are SGHRS and YFSETQ. This CDR3 region has 15 residues. The junction had 6 bases not matched to a gene; V was cut back by 0 bases and J by 7 bases. CDR3 DNA sequence: TGCGCCAGCAGCTTGGTAGCGGGAGGGCCGGATGAGCAGTACTTC. The encoded protein is CASSLVAGGPDEQYF.

With regard to this clonotype: This could be a read error, since a much larger clone is one nucleotide away. The chain is built from TRBV6-1 and TRBJ1-2, with D maybe TRBD1 (5 bases). The CDR3 sequence is 16 residues long. The germline V gene has CDR1 MNHNS and CDR2 SASEGT. The CDR3 sequence is CATSKNGETGYYGYTF. As DNA, the CDR3 is TGTGCCACCAGTAAGAACGGAGAAACAGGTTACTATGGCTACACCTTC.

In this sample, this clonotype turned up many times. The chain employs TRBV11-1 and TRBJ2-1; 10 nucleotides line up with TRBD1. Germline V gene lookup returns CDR1 SGHAT and CDR2 FQDESV (reference sequence). CDR3 length equals 16 residues. V lost 5 bases, J lost 9 bases, and 13 bases stayed unmatched. The CDR3 nucleotides are TGTGCCAGCAGCACCTACGACAGGGGGCGTTCACTTGAGCAGTTCTTC. This encodes CASSTYDRGRSLEQFF.

This clonotype was counted ten times or more. The chain employs TRBV7-6 and TRBJ2-5, with 7 bases that match TRBD1. The trim removed 1 base at V and 5 bases at J, leaving 4 bases unmatched. The germline gives CDR1 SGHVS, CDR2 FNYEAQ. This CDR3 has 14 residues. The DNA of the CDR3 is TGTGCCAGCAGCTTAGTAGGGGGCGGCGAGACCCAGTACTTC. Translated, it gives CASSLVGGGETQYF.

V is TRBV18 and J is TRBJ1-5, with 7 bases aligning to TRBD1. The CDR3 spans 17 residues. The germline CDR1 and CDR2 sequences are KGHSH and LQKENI. V was clipped by 4 bases and J by 6 bases; unmatched bases: 15. This CDR3 is CASSLTPARGNGQPQHF. The CDR3 DNA reads TGTGCCAGCTCACTTACACCCGCCAGGGGGAACGGTCAGCCCCAGCATTTT.

This clonotype was seen ten or more times. This chain links TRBV6-1 with TRBJ2-3, with 9 nucleotides matching TRBD1. The length of the CDR3 is 16 residues. The V gene's germline CDR1 is MNHNS and CDR2 SASEGT. V lost 5 bases to trimming and J lost 2 bases; unmatched junction nucleotides: 8. CDR3 protein: CASSTTGTGYTDTQYF. In DNA, the CDR3 is TGTGCCAGCAGTACCACCGGGACAGGGTACACAGATACGCAGTATTTT.

This clonotype has ten or more counts. The gene calls are TRBV20-1 and TRBJ2-7; TRBD2 aligns across 11 bases. Germline-derived CDR1 and CDR2 are DFQATT and SNEGSKA (reference sequence). Losses at the gene ends were 2 bases for V and 0 bases for J; bases not matched to a gene: 3. The CDR3 spans 15 residues. Written as DNA, the CDR3 is TGCAGTGCTAGATTAGCGGGAGGGTTCTCCTACGAGCAGTACTTC. Amino acid sequence: CSARLAGGFSYEQYF.

The chain recombines TRBV19 with TRBJ2-2, with unresolved D. The V gene lost 3 bases and the J gene lost 6 bases, with 5 bases spanning the gap. Germline lookup yields CDR1 LNHDA and CDR2 SQIVND (reference sequence). The CDR3 has 12 amino acids. The CDR3 DNA reads TGTGCCAGTAGTATGTGGTCCGGGGAGCTGTTTTTT. It translates to CASSMWSGELFF.

This clonotype was counted at least ten times. V gene TRBV18 combines with J gene TRBJ1-1; maybe TRBD1 (5 bases). V was trimmed by 1 base and J by 8 bases, leaving 11 bases between them. In germline, CDR1 is KGHSH, CDR2 LQKENI. This CDR3 comprises 13 residues. The DNA of the CDR3 is TGTGCCAGCTCACCACGGGGGAGAGAAGAAGCTTTCTTT. Translated, it gives CASSPRGREEAFF.

This clonotype has at least ten counts. CDR3 nucleotide sequence: TGTGCCAGCAGCACCGGACAGGAGACTATGTACCAAGAGACCCAGTACTTC. Translating it yields CASSTGQETMYQETQYF. This chain joins TRBV7-9 and TRBJ2-5; 7 nucleotides agree with TRBD1. J was trimmed by 0 bases and V by 5 bases; bases with no gene match: 12. This CDR3 is built from 17 residues. Germline V gene sequence: CDR1 SEHNR, CDR2 FQNEAQ (reference sequence).

The V and J genes are TRBV12-3 or TRBV12-4 and TRBJ2-3; D remains ambiguous. This CDR3 spans 17 amino acids. V was clipped by 0 bases and J by 2 bases, with 15 bases between them. The DNA of the CDR3 is TGTGCCAGCAGTTTAGCCCATACAGCCCCCCTCACAGATACGCAGTATTTT. Residues: CASSLAHTAPLTDTQYF.

This clonotype was observed at least ten times. V gene TRBV6-1 combines with J gene TRBJ1-2, with 7 bases identical to TRBD1. The CDR3 loop spans 15 amino acids. Germline assignment: CDR1 MNHNS and CDR2 SASEGT. With 6 bases clipped from V and 5 bases from J, the junction kept 12 bases outside the gene matches. The CDR3 reads CASRESGGGKYGYTF. CDR3 in DNA: TGTGCCAGCAGGGAATCAGGGGGGGGGAAATATGGCTACACCTTC.

A single count supports this clonotype. A much more abundant neighbour one base away suggests this may be a read error. The V gene is TRBV20-1, the J gene TRBJ2-3, with 8 nucleotides matching TRBD2. V lost 7 bases and J lost 10; bases outside the gene matches: 16. Germline lookup yields CDR1 DFQATT and CDR2 SNEGSKA (reference sequence). This CDR3 contains 14 residues. CDR3: CSGTESGRGGAQYF. CDR3 coding DNA: TGCAGTGGGACCGAGAGCGGGAGAGGGGGTGCGCAGTATTTT.

As for this clonotype: This sequence may be a read error, since a much larger clone differs from it by one base. This chain links TRBV28 with TRBJ1-1; 9 bases are a match to TRBD1. Germline CDR1 MDHEN, CDR2 SYDVKM. The CDR3 runs 12 residues. CDR3 bases: TGTGCCAGCCAGGAACAGGGGGCCGAAGCTTCCTTT. This gives the protein CASQEQGAEASF.

The J gene is TRBJ2-2, the V gene TRBV15; D is uncertain. The CDR3 has 13 residues. Germline V gene data show CDR1 as LNHNV and CDR2 as YYDKDF (reference sequence). Trimming removed 1 base at V and 5 bases at J, with 5 bases between. CDR3 sequence (DNA): TGTGCCACCAGCAGAGCTCGGACCGGGGAGCTGTTTTTT. Its translation is CATSRARTGELFF.

The rearrangement joins TRBV12-3 or TRBV12-4 to TRBJ2-7; no definite D call. This CDR3 contains 16 residues. Trimming shortened V by 6 bases and J by 4 bases, and 22 bases separated the two germline ends. The CDR3 spells CASSPGPHLGPYEQYF. The DNA for the CDR3 is TGTGCCAGCAGCCCCGGGCCTCATTTAGGCCCGTACGAGCAGTACTTC.